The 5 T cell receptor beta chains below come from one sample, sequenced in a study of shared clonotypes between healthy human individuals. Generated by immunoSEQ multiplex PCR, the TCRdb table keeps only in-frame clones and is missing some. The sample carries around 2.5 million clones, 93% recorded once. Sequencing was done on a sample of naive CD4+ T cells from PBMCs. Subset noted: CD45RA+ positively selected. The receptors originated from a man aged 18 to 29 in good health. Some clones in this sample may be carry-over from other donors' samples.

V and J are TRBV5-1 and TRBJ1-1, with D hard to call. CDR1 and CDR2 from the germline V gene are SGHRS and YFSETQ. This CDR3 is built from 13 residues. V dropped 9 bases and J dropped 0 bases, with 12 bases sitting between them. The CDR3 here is CAKQPWVNTEAFF. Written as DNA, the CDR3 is TGCGCCAAACAGCCTTGGGTGAACACTGAAGCTTTCTTT.

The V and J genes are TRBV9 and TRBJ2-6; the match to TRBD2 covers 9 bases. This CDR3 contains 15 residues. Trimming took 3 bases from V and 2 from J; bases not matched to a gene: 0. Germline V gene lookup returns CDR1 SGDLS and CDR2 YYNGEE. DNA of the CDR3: TGTGCCAGCAGCGCTAGCGGGACTGGGGCCAACGTCCTGACTTTC. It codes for CASSASGTGANVLTF.

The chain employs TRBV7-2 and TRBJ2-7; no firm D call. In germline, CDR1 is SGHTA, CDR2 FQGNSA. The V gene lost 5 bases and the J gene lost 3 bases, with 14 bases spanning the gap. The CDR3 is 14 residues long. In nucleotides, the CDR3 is TGTGCCAGCAGCAACCCGGGCCTAGACTACGAGCAGTACTTC. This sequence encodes CASSNPGLDYEQYF.

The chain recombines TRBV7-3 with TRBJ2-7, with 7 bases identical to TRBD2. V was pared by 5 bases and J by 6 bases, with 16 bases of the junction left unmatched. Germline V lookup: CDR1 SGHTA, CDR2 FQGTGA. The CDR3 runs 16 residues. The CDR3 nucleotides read TGTGCCAGCAGCCCCGGCTTGGGGGGAGGGCCTCGCGAGCAGTACTTC. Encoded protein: CASSPGLGGGPREQYF.

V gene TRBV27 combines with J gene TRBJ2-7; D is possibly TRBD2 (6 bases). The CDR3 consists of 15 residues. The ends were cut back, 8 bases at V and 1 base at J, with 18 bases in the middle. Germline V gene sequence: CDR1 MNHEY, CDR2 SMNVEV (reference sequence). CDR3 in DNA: TGTGCCAGCGGATCCGGGCCCGGGAGATCCTACGAGCAGTACTTC. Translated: CASGSGPGRSYEQYF.